This TCR beta chain was recovered during a study of shared clonotypes between healthy human individuals. Some clones are missing from TCRdb's copy, which holds only in-frame ones; the method was immunoSEQ multiplex PCR. Among about 2,100,000 clones listed, roughly 91% were seen once. Trimming took 0 bases from V and 10 from J; bases not matched to a gene: 8. Germline lookup yields CDR1 SEHNR and CDR2 FQNEAQ (reference sequence). The CDR3 length is 14 residues. It was CD45RO-negative cells, positively selected for CCR7, that made up naive CD8 cells, with terminally differentiated effector memory CD45RA+ cells excluded.

This chain connects TRBV7-9 to TRBJ2-5; 7 bases are shared with TRBD2. Sequencing used naive CD8+ T cells from PBMCs. The clonotype comes from a man aged 18 to 35 in good health. Some clones in this sample may be carry-over from other donors' samples. The DNA of the CDR3 is TGTGCCAGCAGCTTAGCGTGGGACGAGCGGGGCCAGTACTTC. This sequence encodes CASSLAWDERGQYF.